The 3 T cell receptor beta chains below were found in one sample sequenced in a study of blood T cell repertoires in COVID-19. Profiled with immunoSEQ multiplex PCR; TCRdb holds only in-frame clones, not every one. The sample lists roughly 130,000 clones; approximately 80% were seen once. The sequenced sample was peripheral blood. These receptors all come from a woman aged 45-60 years with acute or convalescent COVID-19.

This chain joins TRBV6-4 and TRBJ2-1; perhaps TRBD2 as D (6 bases). There are 15 residues in the CDR3. V shed 5 bases and J shed 2 bases, with 13 bases lying between them. Germline CDR1 is MRHNA and CDR2 is SNTAGT. CDR3 region: CASSSRGLPYNEQFF. The CDR3 nucleotides read TGTGCCAGCAGTTCGCGGGGCCTTCCCTACAATGAGCAGTTCTTC.

CDR3: CASRAGTGGWNQPQHF. For the CDR3, the DNA is TGTGCCAGCAGAGCCGGGACAGGGGGCTGGAATCAGCCCCAGCATTTT. This sequence joins TRBV7-2 and TRBJ1-5; 12 positions agree with TRBD1. Germline trimming cut 6 bases from V and 4 bases from J; bases unmatched to any gene: 7. Germline-derived CDR1 and CDR2 are SGHTA and FQGNSA. CDR3 length equals 16 residues.

This clone appeared a few times. This sequence joins TRBV30 and TRBJ1-5; tentatively, D is TRBD1 (6 bases). V lost 3 bases to trimming and J lost 5 bases, with 11 bases between them. Germline V CDR1 and CDR2: GTSNPN, SVGIG (reference sequence). The CDR3 contains 13 residues. CDR3: CAWSTGYHQPQHF. Written as DNA, the CDR3 is TGTGCCTGGAGCACAGGGTACCATCAGCCCCAGCATTTT.